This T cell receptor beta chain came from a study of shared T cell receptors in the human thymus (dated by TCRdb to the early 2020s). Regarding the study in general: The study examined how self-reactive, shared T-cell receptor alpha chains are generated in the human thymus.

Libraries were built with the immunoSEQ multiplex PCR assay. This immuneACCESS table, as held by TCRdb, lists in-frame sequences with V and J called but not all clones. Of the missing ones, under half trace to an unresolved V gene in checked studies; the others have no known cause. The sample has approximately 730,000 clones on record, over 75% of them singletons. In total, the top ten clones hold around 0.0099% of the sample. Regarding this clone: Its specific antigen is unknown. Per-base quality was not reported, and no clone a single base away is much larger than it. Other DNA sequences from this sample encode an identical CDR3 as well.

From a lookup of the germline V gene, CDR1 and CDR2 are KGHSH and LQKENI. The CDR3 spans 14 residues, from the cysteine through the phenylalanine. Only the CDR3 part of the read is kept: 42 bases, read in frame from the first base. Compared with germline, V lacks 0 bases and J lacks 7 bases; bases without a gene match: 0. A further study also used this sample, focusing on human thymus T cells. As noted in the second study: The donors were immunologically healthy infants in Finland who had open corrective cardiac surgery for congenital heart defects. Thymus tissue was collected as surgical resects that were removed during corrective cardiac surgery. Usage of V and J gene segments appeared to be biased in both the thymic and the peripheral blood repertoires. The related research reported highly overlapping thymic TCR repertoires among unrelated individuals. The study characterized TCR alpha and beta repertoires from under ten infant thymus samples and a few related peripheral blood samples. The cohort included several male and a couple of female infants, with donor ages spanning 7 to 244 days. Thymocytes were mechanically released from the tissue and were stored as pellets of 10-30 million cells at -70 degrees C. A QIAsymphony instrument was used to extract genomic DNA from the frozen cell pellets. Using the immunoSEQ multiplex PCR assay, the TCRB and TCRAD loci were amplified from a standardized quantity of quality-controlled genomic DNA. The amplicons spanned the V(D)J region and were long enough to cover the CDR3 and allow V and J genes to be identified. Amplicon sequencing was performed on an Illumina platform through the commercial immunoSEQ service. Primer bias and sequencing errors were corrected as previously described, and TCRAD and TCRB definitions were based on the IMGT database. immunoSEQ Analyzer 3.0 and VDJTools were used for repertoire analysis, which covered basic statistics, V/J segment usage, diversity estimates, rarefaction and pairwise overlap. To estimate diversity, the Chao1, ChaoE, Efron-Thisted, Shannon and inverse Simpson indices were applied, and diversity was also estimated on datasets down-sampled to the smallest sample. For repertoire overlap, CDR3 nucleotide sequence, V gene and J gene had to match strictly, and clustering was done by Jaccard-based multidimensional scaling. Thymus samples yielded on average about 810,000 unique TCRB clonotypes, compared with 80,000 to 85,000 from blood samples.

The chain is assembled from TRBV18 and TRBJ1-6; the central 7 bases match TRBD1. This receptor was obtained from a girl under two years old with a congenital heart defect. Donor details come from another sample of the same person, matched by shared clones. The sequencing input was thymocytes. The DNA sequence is TGTGCCAGCTCACCACCGGGACAGAATTCACCCCTCCACTTT. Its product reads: CASSPPGQNSPLHF.